The 20 T cell receptor beta chains below all came from one sample that was sequenced in a study of identical twins (dated by TCRdb to 2016 to 2018). Library generation was performed with 5' RACE. Sequencing instrument: Illumina HiSeq 2000. TCRdb handled the public reads itself, with Q25 trimming in fastp and clone calling in MiXCR, and kept productive beta chains. CDR3 protein sequences are deduplicated, and each keeps its most common genes and DNA. Across this sample there are about 460,000 distinct CDR3 sequences, with 13% to 15% seen only once. The ten largest clonotypes hold more than 0.5% of the sample. The sample also formed part of further work on yellow fever vaccine responses in identical twins.

Specimen: CD4+ T cells sorted from blood. The receptors stem from a woman between 18 and 29 years old in good health.

This chain links TRBV6-1 with TRBJ2-1, with TRBD1 matching 8 bases. V lost 7 bases to trimming and J lost 6 bases; unmatched junction nucleotides: 8. Germline V gives CDR1 MNHNS, CDR2 SASEGT. This CDR3 comprises 14 residues. CDR3 sequence reads: CASTGQGPPNEQFF. The CDR3 bases are TGTGCCAGCACCGGACAGGGCCCTCCCAATGAGCAGTTCTTC.

This chain joins TRBV20-1 and TRBJ2-1; D assignment may be TRBD1 or TRBD2 (6 bases each). Germline CDR1 and CDR2: DFQATT and SNEGSKA (reference sequence). The CDR3 extends over 17 amino acids. Trimming removed 5 bases at V and 1 base at J, with 21 bases between. The CDR3 spells CSARGEGGGVSYNEQFF. The DNA for the CDR3 is TGCAGTGCTCGGGGCGAAGGGGGAGGAGTGTCCTACAATGAGCAGTTCTTC.

V usage is TRBV5-1 and J usage is TRBJ2-5; 11 bases fit TRBD2. Trimming cost V 1 base and J 5 bases; bases outside gene matches: 13. CDR3 length: 18 residues. Germline CDR1 is SGHRS and CDR2 is YFSETQ. CDR3 in DNA: TGCGCCAGCAGCTTGATAGCTAGCGGGAGGTACCCCTTCGAGACCCAGTACTTC. Its translation is CASSLIASGRYPFETQYF.

This clonotype showed up just a few times. DNA of the CDR3: TGTGCCAGCAGCTTACTCTGGGGGAGGCCAGGCACAGATACGCAGTATTTT. This sequence encodes CASSLLWGRPGTDTQYF. The chain links TRBV7-6 to TRBJ2-3; D may be TRBD2 (6 bases). Trimming removed 2 bases from V and 1 base from J, with 16 bases in between. The CDR3 spans 17 residues. CDR1 and CDR2 from the germline V gene are SGHVS and FNYEAQ.

In its sample, this clonotype was seen a few times. V is TRBV29-1 and J is TRBJ2-2, with TRBD1 as a possible D gene (5 bases). The germline V gene encodes CDR1 SQVTM and CDR2 ANQGSEA. This CDR3 has 12 amino acids. V lost 4 bases and J 6 bases, leaving 9 bases between the germline ends. The CDR3 sequence is CSVASGPGELFF. DNA of the CDR3: TGCAGCGTTGCCTCAGGGCCCGGGGAGCTGTTTTTT.

This rearrangement joins TRBV15 to TRBJ2-1; D may be TRBD1 (5 bases). CDR3 length equals 19 residues. Deletions cut 0 bases from V and 3 bases from J, with 21 bases between. Germline V gene lookup returns CDR1 LNHNV and CDR2 YYDKDF (reference sequence). CDR3: CATSRDWPGSVRSYNEQFF. The CDR3 DNA sequence: TGTGCCACCAGCAGAGATTGGCCAGGGTCAGTCAGGAGCTACAATGAGCAGTTCTTC.

This chain connects TRBV7-9 to TRBJ1-2; D unresolved. V lost 5 bases and J 6 bases, leaving 16 bases between the germline ends. The CDR3 contains 14 residues. Germline values: CDR1 SEHNR, CDR2 FQNEAQ (reference sequence). This CDR3 reads CASSLMGGSHGYTF. CDR3 nucleotide sequence: TGTGCCAGCAGCCTAATGGGCGGAAGTCATGGCTACACCTTC.

This clonotype was seen only a few times. V is TRBV5-1 and J is TRBJ2-3, with D tentatively TRBD2 (6 bases). The CDR3 loop spans 15 amino acids. Germline V gives CDR1 SGHRS, CDR2 YFSETQ. Trimming cost V 0 bases and J 8 bases, with 16 bases left between them. CDR3 DNA sequence: TGCGCCAGCAGCTTGGTAGCTGGGGGAGGTTCTACGCAGTATTTT. Translating gives CASSLVAGGGSTQYF.

The CDR3 is CASSDRPQGGGEAFF. The CDR3 DNA is TGCGCCAGCAGTGATCGCCCACAGGGAGGCGGAGAAGCTTTCTTT. The chain carries TRBV10-2 and TRBJ1-1; TRBD1 might be the D (6 bases). Trimming stripped 3 bases from V and 8 bases from J, with 19 bases between. The CDR3 runs 15 residues. Germline lookup yields CDR1 WSHSY and CDR2 SAAADI.

This clonotype was found a few times. The rearrangement uses TRBV11-3 and TRBJ2-7; TRBD2 matches 7 bases. Per the germline V gene, CDR1 is SGHNT and CDR2 is YENEEA. The CDR3 has 13 residues. V shed 1 base, J shed 5 bases, and the junction held 2 bases outside the gene matches. CDR3 in DNA: TGTGCCAGCAGCTTAGTGGGAGGGGACGAGCAGTACTTC. Amino acid sequence: CASSLVGGDEQYF.

The CDR3 spells CATSLSGTATDTQYF. For the CDR3, the DNA is TGTGCCACCAGCCTTAGCGGGACCGCCACAGATACGCAGTATTTT. The chain links TRBV24-1 to TRBJ2-3; 8 bases line up with TRBD2. Germline CDR1 is KGHDR and CDR2 is SFDVKD. This CDR3 has 15 residues. V lost 7 bases to trimming and J lost 2 bases; unmatched junction nucleotides: 7.

This clonotype has ten or more counts. The chain employs TRBV29-1 and TRBJ1-1, with D tentatively TRBD1 (5 bases). CDR1 is SQVTM, CDR2 ANQGSEA, per germline. The CDR3 consists of 14 residues. Trimming left V 7 bases short and J 4 bases short, with 19 bases between. CDR3 sequence reads: CSAQPGGRGTEAFF. CDR3 in DNA: TGCAGCGCCCAACCCGGGGGGAGAGGCACTGAAGCTTTCTTT.

This clonotype was recorded at least ten times. The chain employs TRBV10-1 and TRBJ2-1, with D possibly TRBD2 on 6 matching bases. The CDR3 loop spans 16 amino acids. V lost 3 bases and J lost 7, with 19 bases in between. Per the germline V gene, CDR1 is WNHNN and CDR2 is SYGVQD (reference sequence). The CDR3 DNA reads as TGCGCCAGCAGTGACGTCGTCCCTCTAGGAGGGAATGAGCAGTTCTTC. Its translation: CASSDVVPLGGNEQFF.

This clonotype was seen at least ten times. Germline and junction disagree at one end, which may indicate a read error. The rearrangement uses TRBV7-7 and TRBJ2-7; 9 bases line up with TRBD2. Germline V lookup: CDR1 SSHAT, CDR2 FNYEAQ (reference sequence). The CDR3 has 15 amino acids. The CDR3 nucleotides read TGTGCTAGCAGCTTAGAAGCGGGAGGTGTCTACGAGCAGTACTTC. Translating gives CASSLEAGGVYEQYF.

V gene TRBV15 combines with J gene TRBJ2-1; 8 positions match TRBD2. J gave up 2 bases and V 8 bases, and 5 bases lay outside the gene matches. Germline-derived CDR1 and CDR2 are LNHNV and YYDKDF (reference sequence). The CDR3 contains 14 residues. CDR3 DNA: TGTGCCACCGGGGCGGGAGGAACCTACAATGAGCAGTTCTTC. Encoded protein: CATGAGGTYNEQFF.

This chain uses TRBV5-5 with TRBJ1-1; D perhaps matches TRBD1 (5 bases). The CDR3 spans 14 residues. Germline-derived CDR1 and CDR2 are SGHKS and YYEKEE (reference sequence). V lost 4 bases and J 1 base, leaving 11 bases between the germline ends. CDR3 nucleotide sequence: TGTGCCAGCAGCCCCTGGACAAAGAACACTGAAGCTTTCTTT. Translating gives CASSPWTKNTEAFF.

V usage is TRBV3-1 and J usage is TRBJ2-7; 9 bases map to TRBD2. Germline V gene sequence: CDR1 LGHDT, CDR2 YNNKEL (reference sequence). Trimming at V came to 4 bases and at J to 5 bases, leaving 9 bases not matched to a gene. The CDR3 has 15 amino acids. Here the CDR3 reads CASSRYSGRDDEQYF. The DNA of the CDR3 is TGTGCCAGCAGCCGATATAGCGGGAGAGACGACGAGCAGTACTTC.

The gene calls are TRBV4-1 and TRBJ2-3, with 7 bases fitting TRBD1. The CDR3 is 14 amino acids. Germline CDR1 reads MGHRA; CDR2 reads YSYEKL. The trim removed 4 bases at V and 6 bases at J, leaving 7 bases unmatched. The CDR3 loop is CASSPGQVLDTQYF. CDR3 in DNA: TGCGCCAGCAGCCCTGGACAGGTCCTGGATACGCAGTATTTT.

This clonotype was recorded at least ten times. The chain links TRBV9 to TRBJ1-1, with 7 bases matching TRBD1. The ends lost 3 bases at V and 1 base at J; junction bases unmatched: 6. Germline V lookup: CDR1 SGDLS, CDR2 YYNGEE. CDR3 length: 15 residues. The CDR3 nucleotides read TGTGCCAGCAGCGCCCGACAGGGCACGAACACTGAAGCTTTCTTT. Translating it yields CASSARQGTNTEAFF.

This clonotype was detected ten times or more. The V call is TRBV12-3 or TRBV12-4, the J call TRBJ2-7; D remains unclear. V lost 3 bases and J 2 bases, leaving 8 bases between the germline ends. The CDR3 is 13 residues long. CDR3 protein: CASSLGRTYEQYF. The DNA for the CDR3 is TGTGCCAGCAGTTTGGGCAGGACCTACGAGCAGTACTTC.